The 17 T cell receptor beta chains below come from one sample, sequenced in a study of T-cell memory formation after mild COVID-19 (dated by TCRdb to the early 2020s). The library was generated by 5' RACE. The instrument given in TCRdb is Illumina NovaSeq 6000. TCRdb passed the public sequencing reads through fastp at Q25 and MiXCR, retaining productive beta sequences. Each entry is one CDR3 protein sequence, shown with its most common DNA and genes. In all, the sample holds approximately 52,000 distinct CDR3 sequences, and over 8.5% of those were seen once. The ten largest make up about an eighth of the sample. The sample consisted of PBMCs or a T cell subset sorted from them (not recorded which). These receptors were taken from an adult woman who had mild COVID-19 (a few samples of this study predate the infection). The sample titles of this study are shuffled in the database, so cell type and time point are left out; the donor was told from shared clones.

This clonotype has at least ten counts. This chain uses TRBV6-1 with TRBJ1-1; 7 bases align to TRBD1. Germline CDR1 MNHNS, CDR2 SASEGT. V trimming: 6 bases; J trimming: 6 bases; junction bases outside the gene matches: 7. The CDR3 consists of 13 residues. DNA for the CDR3: TGTGCCAGCAGGGAACAGGGGCGCGCTGAAGCTTTCTTT. Its protein product is CASREQGRAEAFF.

Points on this clonotype: At one of its ends the junction is not consistent with the germline gene, which may arise from a read error. The chain couples TRBV20-1 to TRBJ2-1, with 8 nucleotides matching TRBD2. Germline loops: CDR1 DFQATT, CDR2 SNEGSKA (reference sequence). This CDR3 spans 15 amino acids. The CDR3, as DNA: TGCAGTGCTAGCCCTAGGCGGAGCGGGAGAAATGAGAAGTTCTTC. Translation gives CSASPRRSGRNEKFF.

This clonotype showed up just a few times. This chain connects TRBV7-9 to TRBJ2-5; D is undetermined. Trimming took off 4 bases at V and 2 bases at J, with 8 bases between the two ends. Germline lookup yields CDR1 SEHNR and CDR2 FQNEAQ (reference sequence). The CDR3 runs 13 residues. The CDR3 is CASSSQDQETQYF. The DNA of the CDR3 is TGTGCCAGCAGCTCGCAGGATCAAGAGACCCAGTACTTC.

The chain couples TRBV23-1 to TRBJ2-7; D gene unclear. TRBV23-1 is an ORF, with its function uncertain. Trimming left V 1 base short and J 7 bases short, with 8 bases between. This CDR3 contains 12 residues. In nucleotides, the CDR3 is TGCGCCAGCAGTCAATACCGCTCGGAGCAGTACTTC. It yields the protein CASSQYRSEQYF.

The chain links TRBV19 to TRBJ2-6; D perhaps matches TRBD1 (6 bases). Trimming removed 4 bases from V and 3 bases from J, with 13 bases in between. The germline CDR1 and CDR2 sequences are LNHDA and SQIVND (reference sequence). CDR3 length equals 16 residues. This CDR3 is CASSTGASGGANVLTF. The CDR3 DNA sequence: TGTGCCAGTAGTACAGGGGCTTCTGGTGGGGCCAACGTCCTGACTTTC.

This clonotype was picked up a small number of times. The genes are TRBV7-9 and TRBJ1-2; D is possibly TRBD1 (5 bases). The V end was cut by 2 bases, the J end by 3 bases, with 19 bases between. Germline V CDR1 and CDR2: SEHNR, FQNEAQ (reference sequence). The length of the CDR3 is 17 residues. The CDR3 loop is CASSLQGNTLGHYGYTF. The DNA for the CDR3 is TGTGCCAGCAGCTTACAAGGGAACACTCTGGGGCACTATGGCTACACCTTC.

This clonotype was counted between two and nine times. This sequence joins TRBV7-2 and TRBJ2-1, with D maybe TRBD1 (6 bases). The CDR3 spans 13 residues. Germline CDR1 reads SGHTA; CDR2 reads FQGNSA. V was trimmed by 4 bases and J by 9 bases, leaving 13 bases between them. The CDR3 loop reads CASSSQGNVEQFF. For the CDR3, the DNA is TGTGCCAGCAGCTCTCAGGGGAATGTTGAGCAGTTCTTC.

This clonotype was picked up a small number of times. The J gene is TRBJ1-5, the V gene TRBV24-1; unclear D gene. Germline loops: CDR1 KGHDR, CDR2 SFDVKD. The CDR3 spans 13 residues. V shed 4 bases and J shed 11 bases, with 14 bases lying between them. The CDR3 spells CATSDQNREAQHF. The CDR3 DNA follows: TGTGCCACCAGTGACCAAAACAGAGAAGCCCAGCATTTT.

The chain recombines TRBV7-9 with TRBJ2-1, with D perhaps TRBD1 or TRBD2 (5 bases each). The CDR3 length is 14 residues. Trimming pared 1 base from V and 7 bases from J, leaving 11 bases between. Germline V CDR1 and CDR2: SEHNR, FQNEAQ (reference sequence). For the CDR3, the DNA is TGTGCCAGCAGCTTAGGGGACCCGCTTAATGAGCAGTTCTTC. Its translation: CASSLGDPLNEQFF.

Only a few counts were recorded for this clonotype. This chain joins TRBV20-1 and TRBJ2-7; D might be TRBD2 (6 bases). Trimming took 3 bases from V and 0 from J, leaving 18 bases between them. CDR3 length: 16 amino acids. Per germline, CDR1 DFQATT and CDR2 SNEGSKA (reference sequence). CDR3 nucleotides: TGCAGTGCTAGTGGTCGTGGGACTGCCAGCTCCTACGAGCAGTACTTC. Translating it yields CSASGRGTASSYEQYF.

This chain uses TRBV25-1 with TRBJ2-5; D is perhaps TRBD1 (6 bases). The ends were cut back, 2 bases at V and 3 bases at J, with 22 bases in the middle. Germline V lookup: CDR1 MGHDK, CDR2 SYGVNS. The CDR3 has 18 amino acids. The CDR3 protein is CASSEEGWRRGIEETQYF. The CDR3 DNA reads TGTGCCAGCAGTGAAGAGGGCTGGCGCAGGGGAATTGAAGAGACCCAGTACTTC.

The chain carries TRBV25-1 and TRBJ1-4; D not resolved. V was cut by 3 bases and J by 4 bases, with 12 bases left in between. The CDR3 extends over 15 amino acids. CDR1 MGHDK and CDR2 SYGVNS come from the germline V gene. In nucleotides, the CDR3 is TGTGCCAGCAGTGAGACGGGCAGCTATAATGAAAAACTGTTTTTT. Its translation is CASSETGSYNEKLFF.

This clonotype was detected many times. This rearrangement joins TRBV5-4 to TRBJ2-3; tentative D call: TRBD1 (5 bases). The CDR3 length is 15 residues. Germline CDR1 is SGHNT and CDR2 is YYREEE (reference sequence). V was cut by 5 bases and J by 5 bases, with 18 bases left in between. CDR3 amino acids: CASSGTGHQGDTQYF. CDR3 DNA: TGTGCCAGCAGTGGAACAGGACATCAGGGAGATACGCAGTATTTT.

The V and J genes are TRBV18 and TRBJ1-1; D is perhaps TRBD1 (6 bases). The CDR3 runs 13 residues. Trimming pared 3 bases from V and 6 bases from J, leaving 11 bases between. Germline-derived CDR1 and CDR2 are KGHSH and LQKENI. This CDR3 reads CASSPAPGAEAFF. The CDR3 DNA reads TGTGCCAGCTCACCGGCCCCAGGGGCTGAAGCTTTCTTT.

V and J are TRBV19 and TRBJ1-1, with 8 nucleotides matching TRBD1. The germline V gene has CDR1 LNHDA and CDR2 SQIVND (reference sequence). The CDR3 is 14 amino acids. V lost 6 bases and J lost 1; bases outside the gene matches: 4. CDR3 sequence: CASRDRERNTEAFF. CDR3 sequence (DNA): TGTGCCAGTAGGGACAGGGAGCGGAACACTGAAGCTTTCTTT.

The rearrangement uses TRBV4-2 and TRBJ1-1; D remains unclear. The CDR3 extends over 13 amino acids. Trimming removed 6 bases from V and 4 bases from J, with 12 bases in between. The germline gives CDR1 LGHNA, CDR2 YNFKEQ. The CDR3 nucleotides are TGTGCCAGCAGTCGCCCCGAGAGCACTGAAGCTTTCTTT. Translated: CASSRPESTEAFF.

There are many counts of this clonotype. The V and J genes are TRBV7-9 and TRBJ2-3, with D perhaps being TRBD1 or TRBD2 (5 bases each). Trimming cost V 1 base and J 8 bases, with 13 bases left between them. The CDR3 consists of 14 residues. The germline V gene has CDR1 SEHNR and CDR2 FQNEAQ (reference sequence). CDR3 region: CASSLVTGTPTQYF. CDR3 nucleotides: TGTGCCAGCAGCTTAGTGACCGGGACCCCTACGCAGTATTTT. Full variable domain (missing parts from reference TRBV7-9 and TRBJ2-3): DTGVSQNPRHKITKRGQNVTFRCDPISEHNRLYWYRQTLGQGPEFLTYFQNEAQLEKSRLLSDRFSAERPKGSFSTLEIQRTEQGDSAMYLCASSLVTGTPTQYFGPGTRLTVL.